This T cell receptor beta chain was recorded in a study of cytotoxic CD8 clonotypes in ibrutinib-treated CLL (dated by TCRdb to 2020 to 2023). With regard to the full study: The cohort was composed of some twelve relapsed/refractory and roughly 16 treatment-naive patients; IGHV unmutated status was identified in some 17 patients. Partial responses were observed in approximately 24 patients and complete responses in 2; after a median follow-up of around 68 months, remission was maintained in around 14 patients and progression was observed in approximately twelve. Response samples were obtained after a median of approximately 12 months of treatment, with a range of roughly 6 to 40 months. On average, each sample had approximately 250,000 productive templates and approximately 85,000 productive rearrangements. Longitudinal samples were available for about 30% of the roughly 86 trial participants. Cryopreserved peripheral blood mononuclear cells were obtained before treatment, at response, and at either sustained remission or disease progression. All remission and progressive disease samples were collected while patients were still receiving ibrutinib. Study-wide conclusions, independent of this receptor: Public clonotypes were rare and either contracted or stayed stable during treatment, and the rise in clonality at ibrutinib response reflected the expansion of private clonotypes. Baseline clonality exceeded that of age-matched healthy donors and correlated strongly with circulating CD8+ T-cell counts. Sustained-remission and progressing patients did not have matched sampling times, and lymph node repertoires were not examined. Clonality rose at ibrutinib response, remained stable during sustained remission, and dropped back toward baseline at progression.

The time point tag for this specimen amounts to: approximately eleven months on ibrutinib. Roughly 2 micrograms of genomic DNA were extracted from cryopreserved PBMCs for TCR beta library preparation. Longitudinal blood samples from CLL patients on ibrutinib monotherapy were analyzed using high-throughput TCR beta sequencing. The patients were enrolled in a single-center, open-label phase 2 trial of ibrutinib monotherapy. The count of this clone is one. The antigen it recognizes is unknown. The record has no base qualities; no much larger clone is one base away. Each clonotype received, on average, around 10x coverage in deep resolution sequencing performed on a MiSeq, where the target depth lay between 1 in 1 million and 1 in 200,000 T cells. The immunoSEQ hsTCRB Kit was used to generate the TCR beta libraries. The study's processing was this. ImmunoSEQ Data Assistant and ImmunoSEQ Analyzer were used for data analysis, and V, D and J genes were assigned according to IMGT definitions. Clonality, which ranges from 0 to 1, was calculated as one minus the normalized Shannon entropy of productive rearrangement frequencies. Only overrepresented clonotypes making up at least 0.05% of each patient's repertoire were included in the public clonotype analysis. Repertoires from some twelve age-matched healthy donors in immuneACCESS were used as clonality controls. Held by TCRdb, this immuneACCESS table contains in-frame sequences only and omits some clones. Under half of the omission traces to an unresolved V gene where checked; the cause of the rest is unknown. That table is the source of V, J and clone size, and D and trimming were worked out from the DNA. The sample includes about 72,000 clones, with more than 60% observed a single time. The ten largest make up around 5.8% of the sample.

V drops 1 base and J drops 6 bases, leaving 15 bases in between. The germline V gene yields LGHNA for CDR1 and YSLEER for CDR2. From cysteine to phenylalanine, the CDR3 is 15 amino acids long. The CDR3 DNA has 45 bases and is translated from base 1. The source of this sequence is a human donor with chronic lymphocytic leukemia. The V and J genes are TRBV4-3 and TRBJ1-2; a tentative D match to TRBD1 spans 5 bases. The material sequenced was PBMCs, taken after 12 months of ibrutinib treatment. The DNA sequence is as follows: TGCGCCAGCAGCCAAGTCTCCAGGGCAAGGGATGGCTACACCTTC. It specifies CASSQVSRARDGYTF.